One sample yielded the 28 T cell receptor beta chains listed below, sequenced in a study of blood T cell repertoires in COVID-19. Clones were read by immunoSEQ multiplex PCR, and TCRdb kept only the in-frame ones, dropping some. The sample contains some 310,000 clones, about nine tenths of which appear only once. The sample consisted of peripheral blood. The receptors shown here come from a man aged 50-60 years with active or convalescent COVID-19.

The chain combines TRBV7-2 with TRBJ2-1; 7 nucleotides match TRBD1. Trimming took 5 bases from V and 1 from J; bases not matched to a gene: 2. The CDR3 length is 14 residues. Germline CDR1 reads SGHTA; CDR2 reads FQGNSA. The CDR3 DNA reads as TGTGCCAGCAGCCAGGGACAGTCCTACAATGAGCAGTTCTTC. Translating it yields CASSQGQSYNEQFF.

The chain joins TRBV23-1 to TRBJ2-5; D is possibly TRBD2 (5 bases). TRBV23-1 is given ORF status, its function remaining uncertain. CDR3 length equals 16 residues. The V end lost 4 bases, the J end lost 4 bases, and 19 bases lay between the germline ends. The DNA of the CDR3 is TGCGCCAGCAGTCTCTCCGGGATTCTAGAGGGAGAGACCCAGTACTTC. Translating gives CASSLSGILEGETQYF.

This clone was recorded once. The rearrangement joins TRBV30 to TRBJ1-2, with D perhaps TRBD1 (6 bases). V was shortened by 3 bases and J by 8 bases, with 13 bases between the two germline ends. In germline, CDR1 is GTSNPN, CDR2 SVGIG (reference sequence). The CDR3 loop spans 12 amino acids. CDR3 region: CAWRASGDGYTF. The CDR3 DNA sequence: TGTGCCTGGAGGGCGTCAGGGGACGGCTACACCTTC.

DNA for the CDR3: TGTGCCAGCAGTTTAGACGAGCGAGAAGCTTTCTTT. Translating it yields CASSLDEREAFF. The chain is built from TRBV12-3 or TRBV12-4 and TRBJ1-1; D uncertain. V lost 1 base and J 8 bases, leaving 8 bases between the germline ends. The CDR3 extends over 12 amino acids.

The chain recombines TRBV3-1 (or the pseudogene TRBV3-2) with TRBJ2-2; 8 nucleotides line up with TRBD2. Germline CDR1 and CDR2: LGHDT and YNNKEL (reference sequence). V shed 2 bases and J 6 bases; nucleotides not matched to a gene: 14. This CDR3 contains 18 residues. The CDR3 nucleotides read TGTGCCAGCAGCCAAAGGGTCGCAGCGGGAGAGTTGGCCGGGGAGCTGTTTTTT. It translates to CASSQRVAAGELAGELFF.

The genes are TRBV4-2 and TRBJ2-1; TRBD1 is a possible D gene (6 bases). The V and J ends lost 0 bases and 3 bases respectively, with 18 bases between them. Germline CDR1 is LGHNA and CDR2 is YNFKEQ. The CDR3 covers 18 residues. The CDR3 DNA reads as TGTGCCAGCAGCCAAGAAAGGTTAGGCAGGGGATACTACAATGAGCAGTTCTTC. The encoded protein is CASSQERLGRGYYNEQFF.

The chain is built from TRBV14 and TRBJ1-4, with D unclear. This CDR3 spans 13 amino acids. The germline V and J ends were trimmed by 8 bases and 7 bases, with 14 bases remaining between them. In germline, CDR1 is SGHDN, CDR2 FVKESK. The CDR3 DNA sequence: TGTGCCAGCTCTCGAGGCGGTTCTGAAAAACTGTTTTTT. Translated: CASSRGGSEKLFF. The whole variable domain, remainder taken from reference TRBV14 and TRBJ1-4, is EAGVTQFPSHSVIEKGQTVTLRCDPISGHDNLYWYRRVMGKEIKFLLHFVKESKQDESGMPNNRFLAERTGGTYSTLKVQPAELEDSGVYFCASSRGGSEKLFFGSGTQLSVL.

V is TRBV10-3 and J is TRBJ1-2; TRBD1 matches at 8 bases. The germline CDR1 and CDR2 sequences are ENHRY and SYGVKD. Unmatched junction bases numbered 5, after V lost 2 bases and J lost 6 bases. The CDR3 consists of 14 residues. CDR3 loop: CAISETQGADGYTF. CDR3 DNA: TGTGCCATCAGTGAGACGCAGGGGGCGGATGGCTACACCTTC.

The chain recombines TRBV27 with TRBJ2-2; D is perhaps TRBD2 (6 bases). The CDR3 extends over 17 amino acids. Germline V gene data show CDR1 as MNHEY and CDR2 as SMNVEV (reference sequence). V was clipped by 2 bases and J by 1 base, with 14 bases between them. CDR3: CASSLVLGGWNTGELFF. The CDR3 nucleotides are TGTGCCAGCAGTTTAGTTTTGGGGGGATGGAACACCGGGGAGCTGTTTTTT.

The chain has TRBV12-5 and TRBJ2-3, with 8 bases lining up with TRBD2. V was pared by 6 bases and J by 9 bases, with 5 bases of the junction left unmatched. CDR1 and CDR2 (germline): LGHNT, FRNRAP. The CDR3 runs 12 residues. The CDR3 coding sequence is TGTGCTAGTGGACCGGGGGGGTGGACGCAGTATTTT. Protein: CASGPGGWTQYF.

This chain uses TRBV18 with TRBJ2-2; 11 nucleotides align to TRBD2. The CDR3 covers 18 residues. With 5 bases clipped from V and 1 base from J, the junction kept 9 bases outside the gene matches. In germline, CDR1 is KGHSH, CDR2 LQKENI. CDR3 amino acids: CASSSTRLAGLNTGELFF. Written as DNA, the CDR3 is TGTGCCAGCTCATCTACCCGACTAGCGGGACTGAACACCGGGGAGCTGTTTTTT. Looking up the rest from reference TRBV18 and TRBJ2-2 gives the full variable domain: NAGVMQNPRHLVRRRGQEARLRCSPMKGHSHVYWYRQLPEEGLKFMVYLQKENIIDESGMPKERFSAEFPKEGPSILRIQQVVRGDSAAYFCASSSTRLAGLNTGELFFGEGSRLTVL.

The chain carries TRBV11-2 and TRBJ1-6, with 8 bases matching TRBD1. The junction had 4 bases not matched to a gene; V was cut back by 3 bases and J by 6 bases. The CDR3 spans 15 residues. The V gene's germline CDR1 is SGHAT and CDR2 FQNNGV. The CDR3 loop is CASSLTGQVNSPLHF. The CDR3 region has the DNA TGTGCCAGCAGCTTGACGGGACAGGTTAATTCACCCCTCCACTTT.

This clone is a singleton in its sample. The chain links TRBV4-3 to TRBJ1-3; no clear D. This CDR3 spans 15 amino acids. Per germline, CDR1 LGHNA and CDR2 YSLEER. Trimming removed 1 base at V and 0 bases at J, with 7 bases between. CDR3 nucleotide sequence: TGCGCCAGCAGCCAAGGGCTCAGCTCTGGAAACACCATATATTTT. This translates into CASSQGLSSGNTIYF.

The chain uses TRBV28 and TRBJ2-3; a possible D gene is TRBD2 (6 bases). V was clipped by 5 bases and J by 2 bases, with 23 bases between them. Germline assignment: CDR1 MDHEN and CDR2 SYDVKM. The CDR3 extends over 18 amino acids. For the CDR3, the DNA is TGTGCCAGCAGTAGTCGTGGAGGGGCTCCCTACTTCACAGATACGCAGTATTTT. Protein: CASSSRGGAPYFTDTQYF.

This rearrangement joins TRBV11-1 to TRBJ1-2; perhaps TRBD1 as D (5 bases). V was pared by 5 bases and J by 0 bases, with 16 bases between. This CDR3 spans 16 amino acids. Germline V CDR1 and CDR2: SGHAT, FQDESV (reference sequence). The DNA of the CDR3 is TGTGCCAGCAGCCCCGCGGACACAAGAGCTAACTATGGCTACACCTTC. Residues: CASSPADTRANYGYTF.

The chain joins TRBV9 to TRBJ2-6; weak D call: TRBD1 (6 bases). CDR3 length: 15 residues. Between the trimmed V and J ends, which lost 5 bases and 4 bases, there was a span of 13 bases. The germline gives CDR1 SGDLS, CDR2 YYNGEE. CDR3 coding DNA: TGTGCCAGCAGGGATCCAGGGGCCGGGGCCAACGTCCTGACTTTC. Translation: CASRDPGAGANVLTF. Full variable domain (remainder filled in from reference TRBV9 and TRBJ2-6): DSGVTQTPKHLITATGQRVTLRCSPRSGDLSVYWYQQSLDQGLQFLIQYYNGEERAKGNILERFSAQQFPDLHSELNLSSLELGDSALYFCASRDPGAGANVLTFGAGSRLTVL.

V gene TRBV6-2 or TRBV6-3 combines with J gene TRBJ1-2, with TRBD1 matching 10 bases. V dropped 6 bases and J dropped 4; count of bases not matched to a gene: 5. The germline gives CDR1 MNHEY, CDR2 SVGEGT. The CDR3 is 14 amino acids. CDR3 amino acids: CASSRGQGGYGYTF. The CDR3 nucleotides are TGTGCCAGCAGCCGCGGACAGGGGGGCTATGGCTACACCTTC.

The rearrangement links TRBV6-5 to TRBJ2-3; 9 bases agree with TRBD1. V lost 5 bases, J lost 6 bases, and 3 bases stayed unmatched. This CDR3 has 13 amino acids. Germline V gene lookup returns CDR1 MNHEY and CDR2 SVGAGI. CDR3 region: CASSRTGEDTQYF. In DNA, the CDR3 is TGTGCCAGCAGTCGGACAGGGGAGGATACGCAGTATTTT.

The chain joins TRBV6-5 to TRBJ1-1, with D perhaps matching TRBD1 (6 bases). Germline V CDR1 and CDR2: MNHEY, SVGAGI. The CDR3 is made up of 13 amino acids. Deletions cut 10 bases from V and 1 base from J, with 13 bases between. The CDR3 loop is CATDLQGNTEAFF. The CDR3 nucleotides read TGTGCCACGGATCTACAGGGGAACACTGAAGCTTTCTTT.

This sequence joins TRBV5-4 and TRBJ1-3; possibly TRBD1 for D (5 bases). Trimming stripped 1 base from V and 0 bases from J, with 14 bases between. This CDR3 has 17 residues. Germline loops: CDR1 SGHNT, CDR2 YYREEE (reference sequence). The CDR3 region is CASSLRFGGDSGNTIYF. The CDR3 DNA reads as TGTGCCAGCAGCTTGAGATTCGGAGGGGACTCTGGAAACACCATATATTTT.

This clone appeared once. V and J are TRBV12-2 and TRBJ1-1. TRBV12-2 is a recognized pseudogene. The CDR3 consists of 15 residues. In nucleotides, the CDR3 is TGTGCAAGTCGCTCAGCAGGGAGGGGGAACACTGAAGCTTTCTTT. Protein sequence: CASRSAGRGNTEAFF.

The chain uses TRBV4-1 and TRBJ1-5, with 8 positions matching TRBD1. Trimming at V came to 4 bases and at J to 7 bases, leaving 15 bases not matched to a gene. Germline CDR1 reads MGHRA; CDR2 reads YSYEKL. The length of the CDR3 is 17 residues. CDR3 DNA: TGCGCCAGCAGCCGGACTGACAGGGGAGCGGAGAGGCAGCCCCAGCATTTT. As protein: CASSRTDRGAERQPQHF.

The V call is TRBV5-1, the J call TRBJ2-1; no firm D call. The germline gives CDR1 SGHRS, CDR2 YFSETQ. V lost 5 bases to trimming and J lost 9 bases, with 15 bases between them. The CDR3 sequence is 13 residues long. CDR3 sequence reads: CASRTAVVSEQFF. DNA of the CDR3: TGCGCCAGCAGGACTGCGGTTGTGTCTGAGCAGTTCTTC.

This chain uses TRBV2 with TRBJ2-5, with 8 bases that match TRBD1. Germline-derived CDR1 and CDR2 are SNHLY and FYNNEI. The V and J ends lost 8 bases and 3 bases, in that order; junction bases with no gene match: 8. The CDR3 contains 14 residues. CDR3 region: CASLFTGGEETQYF. CDR3 DNA sequence: TGTGCCAGCCTTTTTACAGGGGGAGAAGAGACCCAGTACTTC.

This sequence joins TRBV9 and TRBJ1-4; D is possibly TRBD1 (6 bases). Germline-derived CDR1 and CDR2 are SGDLS and YYNGEE. V was clipped by 4 bases and J by 3 bases, with 13 bases between them. This CDR3 comprises 15 residues. The CDR3 DNA follows: TGTGCCAGCAGCACCCAGGGGTTACCTAATGAAAAACTGTTTTTT. Translation: CASSTQGLPNEKLFF.

This chain joins TRBV5-6 and TRBJ2-3, with TRBD2 matching 11 bases. Per the germline V gene, CDR1 is SGHDT and CDR2 is YYEEEE. Losses at the gene ends were 2 bases for V and 6 bases for J; bases not matched to a gene: 5. There are 15 residues in the CDR3. In nucleotides, the CDR3 is TGTGCCAGCAGCTTACTAGCGGGGGACCCTGATACGCAGTATTTT. It encodes CASSLLAGDPDTQYF.

The rearrangement uses TRBV7-8 and TRBJ2-3; 8 nucleotides align to TRBD2. Looked up from germline, CDR1 is SGHVS and CDR2 is FQNEAQ. Trimming cost V 6 bases and J 1 base; bases outside gene matches: 6. The CDR3 contains 15 residues. The CDR3 here is CASSFETSGTDTQYF. In DNA, the CDR3 is TGTGCCAGCAGTTTTGAGACTAGCGGCACAGATACGCAGTATTTT.

The V call is TRBV7-9, the J call TRBJ2-2, with 8 bases matching TRBD1. Unmatched junction bases numbered 10, after V lost 7 bases and J lost 6 bases. The CDR3 has 15 residues. Germline V gene lookup returns CDR1 SEHNR and CDR2 FQNEAQ (reference sequence). The CDR3 spells CASTPGQGASGELFF. In DNA, the CDR3 is TGTGCCAGCACCCCCGGCCAGGGGGCTTCCGGGGAGCTGTTTTTT.